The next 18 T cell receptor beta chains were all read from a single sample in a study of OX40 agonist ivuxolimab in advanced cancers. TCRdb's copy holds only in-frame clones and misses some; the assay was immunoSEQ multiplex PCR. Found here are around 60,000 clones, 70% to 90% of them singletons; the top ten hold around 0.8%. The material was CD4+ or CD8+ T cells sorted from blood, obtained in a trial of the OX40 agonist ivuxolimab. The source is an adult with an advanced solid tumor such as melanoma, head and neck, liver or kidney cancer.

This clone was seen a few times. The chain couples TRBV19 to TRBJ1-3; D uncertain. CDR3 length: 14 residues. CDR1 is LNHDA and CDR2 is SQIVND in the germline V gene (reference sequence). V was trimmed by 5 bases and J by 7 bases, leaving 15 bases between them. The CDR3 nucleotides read TGTGCCAGTAGTTTACAGTATACCGCCAACACCATATATTTT. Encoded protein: CASSLQYTANTIYF.

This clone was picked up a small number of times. This CDR3 is CASSSDRAANEKLFF. The CDR3 nucleotides read TGTGCCAGCAGCTCCGACAGGGCTGCTAATGAAAAACTGTTTTTT. The rearrangement joins TRBV5-4 to TRBJ1-4; 7 nucleotides line up with TRBD1. The CDR3 is 15 amino acids. The ends lost 3 bases at V and 3 bases at J; junction bases unmatched: 5. CDR1 and CDR2 from the germline V gene are SGHNT and YYREEE (reference sequence). The full variable domain, with the rest looked up from reference TRBV5-4 and TRBJ1-4, is ETGVTQSPTHLIKTRGQQVTLRCSSQSGHNTVSWYQQALGQGPQFIFQYYREEENGRGNFPPRFSGLQFPNYSSELNVNALELDDSALYLCASSSDRAANEKLFFGSGTQLSVL.

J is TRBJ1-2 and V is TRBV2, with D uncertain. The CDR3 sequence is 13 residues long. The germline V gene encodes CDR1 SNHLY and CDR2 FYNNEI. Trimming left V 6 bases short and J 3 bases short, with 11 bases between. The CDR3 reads CASSEGTDYGYTF. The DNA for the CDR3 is TGTGCCAGCAGCGAGGGTACGGACTATGGCTACACCTTC. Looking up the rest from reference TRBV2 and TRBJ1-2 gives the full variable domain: EPEVTQTPSHQVTQMGQEVILRCVPISNHLYFYWYRQILGQKVEFLVSFYNNEISEKSEIFDDQFSVERPDGSNFTLKIRSTKLEDSAMYFCASSEGTDYGYTFGSGTRLTVV.

In DNA, the CDR3 is TGTGCCAGCAGTGAAGGCGGGTCTATCTACGAGCAGTACTTC. Protein: CASSEGGSIYEQYF. The rearrangement uses TRBV2 and TRBJ2-7, with D possibly being TRBD2 (5 bases). V was pared by 1 base and J by 3 bases, with 10 bases between. Germline V gene data show CDR1 as SNHLY and CDR2 as FYNNEI. CDR3 size: 14 residues.

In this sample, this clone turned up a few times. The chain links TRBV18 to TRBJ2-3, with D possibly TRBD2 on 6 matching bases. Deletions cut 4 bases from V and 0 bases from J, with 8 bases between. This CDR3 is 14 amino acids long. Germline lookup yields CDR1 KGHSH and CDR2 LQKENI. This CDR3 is CASSRGLSTDTQYF. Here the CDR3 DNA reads TGTGCCAGCTCACGGGGACTGAGCACAGATACGCAGTATTTT.

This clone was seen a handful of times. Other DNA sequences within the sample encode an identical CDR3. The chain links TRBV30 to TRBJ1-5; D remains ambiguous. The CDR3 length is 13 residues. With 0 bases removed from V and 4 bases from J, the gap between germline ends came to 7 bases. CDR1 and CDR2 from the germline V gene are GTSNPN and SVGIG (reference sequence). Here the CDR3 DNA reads TGTGCCTGGAGTGTACAGAGTAATCAGCCCCAGCATTTT. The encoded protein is CAWSVQSNQPQHF.

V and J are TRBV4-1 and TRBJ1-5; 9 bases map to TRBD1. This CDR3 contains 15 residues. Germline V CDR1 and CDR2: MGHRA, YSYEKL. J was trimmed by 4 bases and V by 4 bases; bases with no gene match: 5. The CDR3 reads CASSPKDRGNQPQHF. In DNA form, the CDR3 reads TGCGCCAGCAGCCCGAAAGACAGGGGGAATCAGCCCCAGCATTTT.

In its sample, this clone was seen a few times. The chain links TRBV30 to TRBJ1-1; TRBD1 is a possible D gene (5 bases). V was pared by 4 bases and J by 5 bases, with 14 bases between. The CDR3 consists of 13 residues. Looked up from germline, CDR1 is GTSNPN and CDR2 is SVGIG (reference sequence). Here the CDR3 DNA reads TGTGCCTGGACCAAGGGGATTTCGACTGAAGCTTTCTTT. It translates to CAWTKGISTEAFF.

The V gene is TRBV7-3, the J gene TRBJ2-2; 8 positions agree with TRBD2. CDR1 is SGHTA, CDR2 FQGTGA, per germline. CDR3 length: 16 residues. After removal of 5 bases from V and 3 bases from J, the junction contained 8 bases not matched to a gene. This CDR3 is CASSRRGRTDTGELFF. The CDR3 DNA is TGTGCCAGCAGCCGACGCGGGAGGACCGACACCGGGGAGCTGTTTTTT.

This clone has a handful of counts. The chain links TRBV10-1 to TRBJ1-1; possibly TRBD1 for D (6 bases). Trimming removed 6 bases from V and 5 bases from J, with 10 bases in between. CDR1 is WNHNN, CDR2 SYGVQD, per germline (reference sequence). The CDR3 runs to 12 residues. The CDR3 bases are TGCGCCAGCAGAGCTACAGGGACTGAAGCTTTCTTT. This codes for CASRATGTEAFF.

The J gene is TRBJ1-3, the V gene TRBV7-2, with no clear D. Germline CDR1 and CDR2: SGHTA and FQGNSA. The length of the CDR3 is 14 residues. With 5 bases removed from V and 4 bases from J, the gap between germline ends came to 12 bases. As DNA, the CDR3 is TGTGCCAGCAGCGTTGGGTCGGGGGGAAACACCATATATTTT. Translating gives CASSVGSGGNTIYF.

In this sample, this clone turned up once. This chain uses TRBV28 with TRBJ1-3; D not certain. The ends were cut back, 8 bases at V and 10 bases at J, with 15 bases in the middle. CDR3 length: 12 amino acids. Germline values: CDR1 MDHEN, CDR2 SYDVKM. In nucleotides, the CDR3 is TGTGCCAGCGGGCCTTCGGAGGGAACCATATATTTT. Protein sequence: CASGPSEGTIYF.

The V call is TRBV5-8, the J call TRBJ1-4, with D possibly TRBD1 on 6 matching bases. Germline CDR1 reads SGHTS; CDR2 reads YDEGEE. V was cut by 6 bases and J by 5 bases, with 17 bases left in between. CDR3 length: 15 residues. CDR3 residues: CASTSRTAANEKLFF. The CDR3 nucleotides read TGTGCCAGCACTTCAAGGACAGCGGCAAATGAAAAACTGTTTTTT.

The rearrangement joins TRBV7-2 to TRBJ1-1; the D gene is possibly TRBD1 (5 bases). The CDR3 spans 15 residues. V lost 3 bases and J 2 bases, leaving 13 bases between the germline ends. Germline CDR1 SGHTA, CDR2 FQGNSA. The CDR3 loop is CASSFGQGPNTEAFF. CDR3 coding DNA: TGTGCCAGCAGCTTCGGGCAGGGCCCTAACACTGAAGCTTTCTTT.

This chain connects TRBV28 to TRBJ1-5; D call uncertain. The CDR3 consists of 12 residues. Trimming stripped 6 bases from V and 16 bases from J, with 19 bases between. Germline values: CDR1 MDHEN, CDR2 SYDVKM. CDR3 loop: CASRDPLGIPHF. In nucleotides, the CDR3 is TGTGCCAGCAGAGACCCGTTGGGCATCCCCCATTTT. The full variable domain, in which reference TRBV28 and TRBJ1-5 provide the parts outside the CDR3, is DVKVTQSSRYLVKRTGEKVFLECVQDMDHENMFWYRQDPGLGLRLIYFSYDVKMKEKGDIPEGYSVSREKKERFSLILESASTNQTSMYLCASRDPLGIPHFGDGTRLSIL.

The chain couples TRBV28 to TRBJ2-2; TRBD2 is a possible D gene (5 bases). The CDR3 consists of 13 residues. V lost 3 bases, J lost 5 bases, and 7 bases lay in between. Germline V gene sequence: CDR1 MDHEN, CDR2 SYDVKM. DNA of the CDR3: TGTGCCAGCAGTTTGAGGGAAACCGGGGAGCTGTTTTTT. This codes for CASSLRETGELFF.

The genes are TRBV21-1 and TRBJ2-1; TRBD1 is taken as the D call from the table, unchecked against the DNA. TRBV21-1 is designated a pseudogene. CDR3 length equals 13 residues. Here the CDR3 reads CAGRQGVFNEQFF. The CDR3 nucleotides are TGTGCCGGTCGACAGGGGGTATTCAATGAGCAGTTCTTC.

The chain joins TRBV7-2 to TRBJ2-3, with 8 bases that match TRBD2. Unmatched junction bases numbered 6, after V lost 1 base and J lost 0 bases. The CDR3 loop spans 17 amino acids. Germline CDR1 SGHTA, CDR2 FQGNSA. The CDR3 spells CASSLGFGGGSTDTQYF. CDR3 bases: TGTGCCAGCAGCTTAGGTTTCGGGGGGGGTAGCACAGATACGCAGTATTTT.